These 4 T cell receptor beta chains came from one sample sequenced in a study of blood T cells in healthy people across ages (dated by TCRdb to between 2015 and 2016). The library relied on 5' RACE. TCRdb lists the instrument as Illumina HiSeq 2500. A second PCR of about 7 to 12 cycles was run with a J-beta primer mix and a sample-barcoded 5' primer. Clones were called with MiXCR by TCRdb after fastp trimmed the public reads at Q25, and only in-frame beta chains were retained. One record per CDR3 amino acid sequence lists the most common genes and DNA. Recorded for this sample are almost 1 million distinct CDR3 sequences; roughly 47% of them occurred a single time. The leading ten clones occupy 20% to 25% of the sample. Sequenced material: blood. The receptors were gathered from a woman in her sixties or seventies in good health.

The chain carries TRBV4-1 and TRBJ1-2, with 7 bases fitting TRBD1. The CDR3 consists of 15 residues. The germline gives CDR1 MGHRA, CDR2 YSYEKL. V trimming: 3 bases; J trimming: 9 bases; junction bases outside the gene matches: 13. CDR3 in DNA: TGCGCCAGCAGCCAGCCCGAGGGGGCAAGGTTTAGCTACACCTTC. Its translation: CASSQPEGARFSYTF.

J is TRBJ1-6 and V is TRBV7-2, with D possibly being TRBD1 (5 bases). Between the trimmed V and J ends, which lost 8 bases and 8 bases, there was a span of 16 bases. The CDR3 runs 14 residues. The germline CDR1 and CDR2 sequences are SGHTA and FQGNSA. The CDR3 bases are TGTGCCAGCCAGTTGGCAGGGTACTATTCACCCCTCCACTTT. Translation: CASQLAGYYSPLHF.

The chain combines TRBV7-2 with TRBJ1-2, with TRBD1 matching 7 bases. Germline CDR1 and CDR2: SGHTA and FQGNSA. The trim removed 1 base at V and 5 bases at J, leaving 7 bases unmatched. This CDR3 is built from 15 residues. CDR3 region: CASSLVGGESYGYTF. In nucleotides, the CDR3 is TGTGCCAGCAGCTTAGTAGGGGGCGAATCTTATGGCTACACCTTC.

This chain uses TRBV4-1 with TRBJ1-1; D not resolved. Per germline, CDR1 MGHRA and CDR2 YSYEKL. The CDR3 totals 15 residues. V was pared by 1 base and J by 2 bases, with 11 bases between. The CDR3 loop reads CASSQVSSRNTEAFF. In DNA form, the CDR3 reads TGCGCCAGCAGCCAAGTTAGTAGTAGAAACACTGAAGCTTTCTTT.